Shown below are 10 T cell receptor beta chains from a single sample sequenced in a study of spatial heterogeneity in lung cancer. TCRdb re-called the 5' RACE reads with MiXCR, one entry per CDR3 protein. This sample yields under 14,000 distinct CDR3 sequences, of which under 6.5% are seen a single time; 25% to 35% belongs to the top ten. As for time point: sample taken at primary tumor resection. Specimen: PBMCs, collected at surgery. Every receptor here comes from a male donor with early-stage non-small cell lung cancer.

By its share, this clonotype is medium-sized. The V and J genes are TRBV27 and TRBJ1-1, with D maybe TRBD1 (6 bases). Trimming stripped 7 bases from V and 4 bases from J, with 13 bases between. The germline CDR1 and CDR2 sequences are MNHEY and SMNVEV (reference sequence). This CDR3 contains 13 residues. The CDR3 sequence: CASTLQGGTEAFF. For the CDR3, the DNA is TGTGCCAGCACTCTACAGGGAGGCACTGAAGCTTTCTTT.

This clonotype was counted at least ten times. The chain combines TRBV7-8 with TRBJ2-7; D gene ambiguous. CDR1 is SGHVS and CDR2 is FQNEAQ in the germline V gene. Trimming took off 4 bases at V and 0 bases at J, with 13 bases between the two ends. This CDR3 is 15 amino acids long. The CDR3 bases are TGTGCCAGCAGCTCGCGGCGAATTGTCTCCTACGAGCAGTACTTC. Encoded protein: CASSSRRIVSYEQYF.

This clonotype came up a few times. The chain uses TRBV4-3 and TRBJ2-2; the match to TRBD2 covers 8 bases. The germline gives CDR1 LGHNA, CDR2 YSLEER. Trimming cost V 0 bases and J 6 bases; bases outside gene matches: 3. The length of the CDR3 is 15 residues. The CDR3 here is CASSQERGESGELFF. DNA of the CDR3: TGCGCCAGCAGCCAAGAGCGGGGGGAATCCGGGGAGCTGTTTTTT.

The genes are TRBV7-9 and TRBJ2-1; TRBD1 or TRBD2 may be the D gene (5 bases each). V lost 6 bases and J 5 bases, leaving 11 bases between the germline ends. Per the germline V gene, CDR1 is SEHNR and CDR2 is FQNEAQ (reference sequence). This CDR3 is 13 amino acids long. The CDR3 sequence is CASRERGHNEQFF. The CDR3 nucleotides are TGTGCCAGCAGGGAACGGGGACACAATGAGCAGTTCTTC.

This clonotype was recorded many times. The V and J genes are TRBV6-6 and TRBJ1-5, with 7 bases aligning to TRBD1. V was clipped by 5 bases and J by 5 bases; unmatched bases: 6. Looked up from germline, CDR1 is MNHNY and CDR2 is SVGAGI (reference sequence). This CDR3 contains 14 residues. The CDR3: CASSKGTADQPQHF. The CDR3 DNA is TGTGCCAGCAGTAAGGGGACAGCTGATCAGCCCCAGCATTTT.

This clonotype is medium-sized (0.01 to 0.1%). This sequence joins TRBV28 and TRBJ2-3, with 7 positions matching TRBD1. The junction had 11 bases not matched to a gene; V was cut back by 10 bases and J by 4 bases. Germline loops: CDR1 MDHEN, CDR2 SYDVKM. CDR3 size: 14 residues. The CDR3 DNA reads as TGTGCCACCGATGACAGGGTTTCGTCAGATACGCAGTATTTT. Translation gives CATDDRVSSDTQYF.

The chain has TRBV18 and TRBJ2-7; D is ambiguous. CDR3 length: 14 residues. V gave up 2 bases and J gave up 2 bases, with 10 bases separating them. Germline loops: CDR1 KGHSH, CDR2 LQKENI. In DNA form, the CDR3 reads TGTGCCAGCTCACCAGTCTTTACAGCCTACGAGCAGTACTTC. It encodes CASSPVFTAYEQYF. Using reference TRBV18 and TRBJ2-7 for the parts outside the CDR3, the full variable domain is NAGVMQNPRHLVRRRGQEARLRCSPMKGHSHVYWYRQLPEEGLKFMVYLQKENIIDESGMPKERFSAEFPKEGPSILRIQQVVRGDSAAYFCASSPVFTAYEQYFGPGTRLTVT.

Only one count was recorded for this clonotype. Just one base apart from a much larger clone, this may be a read error. The chain employs TRBV6-6 and TRBJ2-2; D is unclear. Between the trimmed V and J ends, which lost 4 bases and 3 bases, there was a span of 12 bases. Germline V gene data show CDR1 as MNHNY and CDR2 as SVGAGI (reference sequence). The CDR3 contains 15 residues. The CDR3 region is CASSSGRTDTGELFF. Here the CDR3 DNA reads TGTGCCAGCAGTTCCGGACGGACGGACACCGGGGAGCTGTTTTTT.

This rearrangement joins TRBV14 to TRBJ2-2; TRBD2 aligns across 12 bases. This CDR3 comprises 18 residues. V dropped 4 bases and J dropped 4; count of bases not matched to a gene: 10. The germline V gene has CDR1 SGHDN and CDR2 FVKESK. CDR3 sequence: CASSPRLLAGGTTGELFF. Here the CDR3 DNA reads TGTGCCAGCAGCCCCCGATTGCTAGCGGGAGGGACCACCGGGGAGCTGTTTTTT.

This chain connects TRBV4-1 to TRBJ1-2; no firm D call. This CDR3 contains 12 residues. Germline CDR1 is MGHRA and CDR2 is YSYEKL. V was shortened by 6 bases and J by 7 bases, with 12 bases between the two germline ends. CDR3 amino acids: CASRGLARGYTF. In DNA, the CDR3 is TGCGCCAGCAGGGGATTGGCTCGTGGCTACACCTTC.